This TCR beta chain was profiled in a study of shared clonotypes between healthy human individuals. Study-wide findings and caveats: Naive CD4 clonotype sharing across a handful of donors was around 5.5%.

This clone was detected a few times. Its target is not known. V dropped 2 bases and J dropped 6; count of bases not matched to a gene: 6. The CDR3 sequence is 14 residues long. Germline CDR1 is SGHDT and CDR2 is YYEEEE. Libraries were prepared by immunoSEQ multiplex PCR; TCRdb keeps only in-frame clonotypes and omits some of them. This sample has approximately 1,000,000 clones, with about 80% found just once. The chain links TRBV5-6 to TRBJ2-5, with 8 bases identical to TRBD2. The source of this sequence is a man aged 18 to 30 in good health. Some clones in this sample may be carry-over from other donors' samples. The source material was memory CD4+ T cells from PBMCs. As for subset: CD45RA-negative fraction. In DNA, the CDR3 is TGTGCCAGCAGCTTTTCCGGGAGGGGAAAGACCCAGTACTTC. Its translation: CASSFSGRGKTQYF.